This T cell receptor (beta chain) was profiled in a study of quantifying T cell responses using KT2 cells. The wider study: RNA was reverse transcribed with TCR alpha and beta constant-region primers.

Overall study findings and caveats: Very high KT2 spike-in numbers caused saturation in KT2 sequence detection.

The sample is PBMC spiked with counted cells of clone KT2. V was pared by 11 bases and J by 4 bases, with 11 bases of the junction left unmatched. The germline V gene has CDR1 ENHRY and CDR2 SYGVKD. The CDR3 runs to 14 residues. This clonotype appeared many times. What it recognizes is unknown. A single-stranded UMI oligo with SP2 sequence was ligated to cDNA 3' ends. The first PCR ran 4 to 5 cycles with an equimolar RC1.1 and RC1.2 beta primer mix. TCRdb independently ran MiXCR on the UMI-ligation and nested PCR reads; one entry per CDR3 protein. The table includes about 50,000 distinct CDR3 sequences, roughly 11% detected once.

This clonotype was sampled from a human donor. Sequenced material: PBMCs spiked with cells of the T cell clone KT2. The rearrangement links TRBV10-3 to TRBJ2-3, with 8 bases matching TRBD2. CDR3 DNA: TGTGCCGCCCGGGGGGGGGGCGCTGCAGATACGCAGTATTTT. It specifies CAARGGGAADTQYF.